A single sample gave rise to the 29 T cell receptor beta chains below, sequenced in a study of cytomegalovirus exposure and HLA in healthy donors. PCR involved 60 Vbeta and 13 Jbeta primers. Profiling relied on immunoSEQ multiplex PCR, and the TCRdb table lists in-frame clones only, not all of them. This sample carries more than 90,000 clones, about 80% of them seen once, and the ten largest clones take roughly 0.71%. Sequenced input: PBMCs. Receptors originate from a woman in her sixties in good health and CMV-seronegative.

The table lists this clone with a count of one. The V and J genes are TRBV28 and TRBJ2-7, with 12 bases matching TRBD1. Germline V gene data show CDR1 as MDHEN and CDR2 as SYDVKM. The CDR3 consists of 14 residues. J was trimmed by 6 bases and V by 6 bases; bases with no gene match: 6. For the CDR3, the DNA is TGTGCCAGCAGACCGGGACAGGGGGCAGGCGAGCAGTACTTC. Translated, it gives CASRPGQGAGEQYF.

The chain is built from TRBV29-1 and TRBJ1-1; D perhaps matches TRBD1 (5 bases). Between the trimmed V and J ends, which lost 1 base and 3 bases, there was a span of 12 bases. This CDR3 region has 14 residues. Per the germline V gene, CDR1 is SQVTM and CDR2 is ANQGSEA. The CDR3: CSVEVFGADTEAFF. CDR3 DNA sequence: TGCAGCGTTGAAGTGTTTGGGGCCGACACTGAAGCTTTCTTT.

The gene calls are TRBV30 and TRBJ1-1, with 8 bases identical to TRBD1. Per the germline V gene, CDR1 is GTSNPN and CDR2 is SVGIG (reference sequence). Trimming removed 5 bases from V and 6 bases from J; junction bases left unmatched: 5. The CDR3 consists of 12 residues. The DNA of the CDR3 is TGTGCCTGGGGACAGGGTGTCGCTGAAGCTTTCTTT. It is translated as CAWGQGVAEAFF.

The chain carries TRBV7-2 and TRBJ2-1; 9 nucleotides align to TRBD2. The CDR3 is 16 residues long. The germline V gene encodes CDR1 SGHTA and CDR2 FQGNSA. Trimming at V came to 5 bases and at J to 0 bases, leaving 5 bases not matched to a gene. The DNA for the CDR3 is TGTGCCAGCAGCGCCAGCGGGGGGAGCTCCTACAATGAGCAGTTCTTC. The encoded protein is CASSASGGSSYNEQFF.

The chain links TRBV28 to TRBJ2-3; D gene unclear. Trimming pared 10 bases from V and 3 bases from J, leaving 17 bases between. This CDR3 comprises 14 residues. Per germline, CDR1 MDHEN and CDR2 SYDVKM. The CDR3 nucleotides read TGTGCCACCAAGAGCGATCTAGGTACAGATACGCAGTATTTT. Translation gives CATKSDLGTDTQYF. Full variable domain (missing parts from reference TRBV28 and TRBJ2-3): DVKVTQSSRYLVKRTGEKVFLECVQDMDHENMFWYRQDPGLGLRLIYFSYDVKMKEKGDIPEGYSVSREKKERFSLILESASTNQTSMYLCATKSDLGTDTQYFGPGTRLTVL.

The V and J genes are TRBV6-5 and TRBJ1-1; D not certain. V gave up 3 bases and J gave up 1 base, with 9 bases separating them. CDR1 MNHEY and CDR2 SVGAGI come from the germline V gene. The CDR3 has 14 amino acids. In DNA, the CDR3 is TGTGCCAGCAGTTATGGTCGGTCGAACACTGAAGCTTTCTTT. Protein sequence: CASSYGRSNTEAFF.

The chain is built from TRBV5-6 and TRBJ1-2, with 7 positions matching TRBD1. After removal of 3 bases from V and 4 bases from J, the junction contained 9 bases not matched to a gene. The CDR3 contains 15 residues. Germline lookup yields CDR1 SGHDT and CDR2 YYEEEE. The CDR3 protein is CASSWGDSQSYGYTF. DNA of the CDR3: TGTGCCAGCAGCTGGGGGGACAGCCAAAGCTATGGCTACACCTTC.

This clone was detected a few times. The gene calls are TRBV7-9 and TRBJ2-1; maybe TRBD2 (5 bases). Trimming cost V 7 bases and J 6 bases, with 19 bases left between them. Germline assignment: CDR1 SEHNR and CDR2 FQNEAQ (reference sequence). The CDR3 sequence is 15 residues long. The chain's CDR3 is CASNPTGRGSNEQFF. CDR3 DNA sequence: TGTGCCAGCAACCCGACCGGGCGAGGGTCCAATGAGCAGTTCTTC.

The chain combines TRBV6-1 with TRBJ1-5; D possibly corresponds to TRBD1 (5 bases). Per germline, CDR1 MNHNS and CDR2 SASEGT. CDR3 size: 15 residues. V gave up 7 bases and J gave up 0 bases, with 13 bases separating them. In DNA, the CDR3 is TGTGCCAGCACCGCGCAGGGCTATAGCAATCAGCCCCAGCATTTT. As protein: CASTAQGYSNQPQHF.

The chain joins TRBV28 to TRBJ2-7; D not certain. V was pared by 5 bases and J by 5 bases, with 16 bases between. The length of the CDR3 is 14 residues. In germline, CDR1 is MDHEN, CDR2 SYDVKM. CDR3 bases: TGTGCCAGCAGTCCGCGGATACCTTTGGACGAGCAGTACTTC. Amino acid sequence: CASSPRIPLDEQYF.

V is TRBV28 and J is TRBJ1-5; 8 bases line up with TRBD1. Trimming took 3 bases from V and 6 from J; bases not matched to a gene: 4. Germline values: CDR1 MDHEN, CDR2 SYDVKM. The CDR3 loop spans 14 amino acids. CDR3 sequence reads: CASSLGQALQPQHF. CDR3 coding DNA: TGTGCCAGCAGTTTGGGACAGGCACTTCAGCCCCAGCATTTT. Based on the CDR3 plus reference TRBV28 and TRBJ1-5, the full variable domain is DVKVTQSSRYLVKRTGEKVFLECVQDMDHENMFWYRQDPGLGLRLIYFSYDVKMKEKGDIPEGYSVSREKKERFSLILESASTNQTSMYLCASSLGQALQPQHFGDGTRLSIL.

This chain's CDR3 is CASSHAGQGRYEQYF. The CDR3 bases are TGCGCCAGCAGCCACGCGGGACAGGGTAGGTACGAGCAGTACTTC. V usage is TRBV5-1 and J usage is TRBJ2-7; 9 nucleotides align to TRBD1. V lost 4 bases and J lost 4; bases outside the gene matches: 9. Germline-derived CDR1 and CDR2 are SGHRS and YFSETQ. The CDR3 contains 15 residues.

The rearrangement joins TRBV6-5 to TRBJ1-4, with D maybe TRBD1 (5 bases). Per the germline V gene, CDR1 is MNHEY and CDR2 is SVGAGI. Trimming removed 5 bases at V and 5 bases at J, with 15 bases between. This CDR3 is 15 amino acids long. This CDR3 reads CASSRGTAGNEKLFF. The CDR3 DNA sequence: TGTGCCAGCAGTCGCGGGACTGCGGGAAATGAAAAACTGTTTTTT.

The chain carries TRBV5-1 and TRBJ1-2, with D maybe TRBD1 (5 bases). CDR3 length equals 16 residues. The germline V gene has CDR1 SGHRS and CDR2 YFSETQ. Between the trimmed V and J ends, which lost 0 bases and 5 bases, there was a span of 17 bases. The CDR3 sequence: CASSLAGRELVYGYTF. DNA for the CDR3: TGCGCCAGCAGCTTGGCGGGCAGGGAATTAGTATATGGCTACACCTTC.

The chain recombines TRBV28 with TRBJ2-7; no clear D gene. The V end was cut by 5 bases, the J end by 3 bases, with 11 bases between. This CDR3 contains 13 residues. Germline V CDR1 and CDR2: MDHEN, SYDVKM. The chain's CDR3 is CASSPGQSYEQYF. In DNA form, the CDR3 reads TGTGCCAGCAGTCCAGGTCAGAGCTACGAGCAGTACTTC.

The J gene is TRBJ2-5, the V gene TRBV5-6, with D perhaps matching TRBD2 (6 bases). The CDR3 runs to 15 residues. The germline V gene has CDR1 SGHDT and CDR2 YYEEEE. V was cut by 2 bases and J by 2 bases, with 13 bases left in between. The CDR3: CASSFLGAGQETQYF. The CDR3 coding sequence is TGTGCCAGCAGCTTCCTTGGGGCGGGACAAGAGACCCAGTACTTC.

The CDR3 coding sequence is TGTGCCAGCAGGATACAGGGGGCGCGGACTGAAGCTTTCTTT. Its protein product is CASRIQGARTEAFF. The genes are TRBV28 and TRBJ1-1; 9 bases fit TRBD1. This CDR3 has 14 amino acids. Trimming took 6 bases from V and 5 from J; bases not matched to a gene: 7. CDR1 is MDHEN, CDR2 SYDVKM, per germline.

The rearrangement uses TRBV5-4 and TRBJ2-7, with TRBD2 as a possible D gene (5 bases). The V gene lost 4 bases and the J gene lost 2 bases, with 10 bases spanning the gap. There are 13 residues in the CDR3. The germline V gene has CDR1 SGHNT and CDR2 YYREEE (reference sequence). The CDR3 sequence: CASSLPGAYEQYF. CDR3 nucleotide sequence: TGTGCCAGCAGCCTACCCGGGGCCTACGAGCAGTACTTC.

The rearrangement joins TRBV11-2 to TRBJ2-5; a possible D gene is TRBD1 (6 bases). The CDR3 consists of 14 residues. V was shortened by 0 bases and J by 2 bases, with 7 bases between the two germline ends. In germline, CDR1 is SGHAT, CDR2 FQNNGV. The DNA for the CDR3 is TGTGCCAGCAGCTTAGAGAGGGGGCAAGAGACCCAGTACTTC. Its translation: CASSLERGQETQYF.

The chain joins TRBV6-5 to TRBJ1-1; D is unresolved. This CDR3 has 13 residues. V was cut by 7 bases and J by 1 base, with 10 bases left in between. Per the germline V gene, CDR1 is MNHEY and CDR2 is SVGAGI. The CDR3 sequence is CASTNSQNTEAFF. In DNA form, the CDR3 reads TGTGCCAGCACCAACAGCCAGAACACTGAAGCTTTCTTT.

The V call is TRBV12-5, the J call TRBJ2-5, with D perhaps TRBD1 (7 bases). The CDR3 is 16 residues long. V dropped 6 bases and J dropped 2 bases, with 19 bases sitting between them. Germline V gene lookup returns CDR1 LGHNT and CDR2 FRNRAP. CDR3 nucleotides: TGTGCTAGTGGCCCTGGGGGGACAGCCTTTCAAGAGACCCAGTACTTC. Residues: CASGPGGTAFQETQYF.

The chain carries TRBV2 and TRBJ2-1; TRBD2 might be the D (6 bases). The ends were cut back, 0 bases at V and 1 base at J, with 13 bases in the middle. CDR3 size: 17 residues. Germline CDR1 reads SNHLY; CDR2 reads FYNNEI. The CDR3, as DNA: TGTGCCAGCAGTGAAGCTGGGGACTTCTATTCCTACAATGAGCAGTTCTTC. Residues: CASSEAGDFYSYNEQFF.

The chain links TRBV7-2 to TRBJ2-1; the match to TRBD2 covers 12 bases. Unmatched junction bases numbered 6, after V lost 5 bases and J lost 4 bases. The CDR3 covers 16 residues. The germline CDR1 and CDR2 sequences are SGHTA and FQGNSA. In DNA form, the CDR3 reads TGTGCCAGCAGCCCAATCCTAGCGGGGGGGTACAATGAGCAGTTCTTC. Translation gives CASSPILAGGYNEQFF.

V gene TRBV28 combines with J gene TRBJ2-7; TRBD1 matches at 10 bases. V gave up 2 bases and J gave up 3 bases; unmatched junction bases: 4. The CDR3 extends over 15 amino acids. CDR1 and CDR2 (germline): MDHEN, SYDVKM. In nucleotides, the CDR3 is TGTGCCAGCAGTTTAAGGGACAGGGGCTACTACGAGCAGTACTTC. Translation gives CASSLRDRGYYEQYF.

The rearrangement uses TRBV5-1 and TRBJ2-2, with D maybe TRBD1 (7 bases). CDR3 size: 16 residues. V dropped 0 bases and J dropped 3 bases, with 12 bases sitting between them. From germline, CDR1 is SGHRS and CDR2 YFSETQ. CDR3: CASSLADREDTGELFF. For the CDR3, the DNA is TGCGCCAGCAGCTTGGCCGACAGGGAGGACACCGGGGAGCTGTTTTTT.

This sequence joins TRBV28 and TRBJ2-1; TRBD2 might be the D (6 bases). Trimming pared 6 bases from V and 2 bases from J, leaving 17 bases between. Germline values: CDR1 MDHEN, CDR2 SYDVKM. The CDR3 is 16 residues long. CDR3 DNA sequence: TGTGCCAGCAGATTCGGGGACTCCCAGCCCTACAATGAGCAGTTCTTC. Amino acid sequence: CASRFGDSQPYNEQFF. The whole variable domain, filled in from reference TRBV28 and TRBJ2-1, reads DVKVTQSSRYLVKRTGEKVFLECVQDMDHENMFWYRQDPGLGLRLIYFSYDVKMKEKGDIPEGYSVSREKKERFSLILESASTNQTSMYLCASRFGDSQPYNEQFFGPGTRLTVL.

The gene calls are TRBV7-8 and TRBJ1-1; D not resolved. CDR1 is SGHVS, CDR2 FQNEAQ, per germline. The length of the CDR3 is 13 residues. V lost 3 bases and J 3 bases, leaving 8 bases between the germline ends. CDR3 residues: CASSFDTDTEAFF. The CDR3 DNA reads TGTGCCAGCAGCTTTGACACAGACACTGAAGCTTTCTTT. Combining the CDR3 with reference TRBV7-8 and TRBJ1-1 gives the whole variable domain GAGVSQSPRYKVAKRGQDVALRCDPISGHVSLFWYQQALGQGPEFLTYFQNEAQLDKSGLPSDRFFAERPEGSVSTLKIQRTQQEDSAVYLCASSFDTDTEAFFGQGTRLTVV.

This clone was detected a few times. The chain employs TRBV5-1 and TRBJ2-2; 14 bases align to TRBD2. The CDR3 covers 16 residues. J lost 5 bases, V lost 4 bases, and 4 bases had no gene match. Germline CDR1 reads SGHRS; CDR2 reads YFSETQ. Here the CDR3 DNA reads TGCGCCAGCAGCGGGACTAGCGGGAGTAGAACCGGGGAGCTGTTTTTT. Amino acids: CASSGTSGSRTGELFF.

The chain is built from TRBV4-3 and TRBJ1-1, with 7 positions matching TRBD1. Trimming at V came to 2 bases and at J to 3 bases, leaving 6 bases not matched to a gene. The CDR3 spans 15 residues. Germline V gene lookup returns CDR1 LGHNA and CDR2 YSLEER. CDR3 in DNA: TGCGCCAGCAGCCAACCGGACAGGCCCGACACTGAAGCTTTCTTT. Translating it yields CASSQPDRPDTEAFF.